The 24 T cell receptor beta chains below were found in one sample sequenced in a study of blood T cell repertoires in COVID-19. The data were produced by immunoSEQ multiplex PCR, yet TCRdb's version contains in-frame clones alone and is incomplete. Among 200,000 to 250,000 clones listed, roughly 91% were seen once. Sequenced input: PBMCs or T cells enriched from blood (not recorded which). The receptor source for this set is a woman aged 25 to 45 who had recovered from COVID-19.

The chain has TRBV25-1 and TRBJ2-7; TRBD1 matches at 7 bases. Germline V CDR1 and CDR2: MGHDK, SYGVNS. V trimming: 5 bases; J trimming: 2 bases; junction bases outside the gene matches: 6. The CDR3 runs to 14 residues. The CDR3 spells CASSMRQGAYEQYF. The CDR3 region has the DNA TGTGCCAGCAGTATGAGACAGGGAGCCTACGAGCAGTACTTC.

The V call is TRBV11-1, the J call TRBJ1-1; no clear D gene. Looked up from germline, CDR1 is SGHAT and CDR2 is FQDESV (reference sequence). Trimming removed 5 bases from V and 11 bases from J, with 15 bases in between. The CDR3 runs 12 residues. The CDR3 region is CASSRSSTVAFF. For the CDR3, the DNA is TGTGCCAGCAGCCGGTCGTCAACGGTTGCTTTCTTT.

The rearrangement links TRBV7-8 to TRBJ1-2; D is undetermined. The ends were cut back, 1 base at V and 6 bases at J, with 9 bases in the middle. This CDR3 is built from 13 residues. The germline gives CDR1 SGHVS, CDR2 FQNEAQ. CDR3 in amino acids: CASSLVGWDGYTF. CDR3 bases: TGTGCCAGCAGCTTAGTCGGGTGGGATGGCTACACCTTC.

The chain links TRBV7-8 to TRBJ1-3; D gene ambiguous. Trimming removed 7 bases from V and 6 bases from J, with 19 bases in between. The germline V gene has CDR1 SGHVS and CDR2 FQNEAQ. The CDR3 is 15 residues long. The CDR3 protein is CASNLGLPRENTIYF. CDR3 coding DNA: TGTGCCAGCAATCTGGGCCTACCACGGGAAAACACCATATATTTT. The variable domain in full, with the rest retrieved from reference TRBV7-8 and TRBJ1-3, is GAGVSQSPRYKVAKRGQDVALRCDPISGHVSLFWYQQALGQGPEFLTYFQNEAQLDKSGLPSDRFFAERPEGSVSTLKIQRTQQEDSAVYLCASNLGLPRENTIYFGEGSWLTVV.

This sequence joins TRBV7-9 and TRBJ1-1; D may be TRBD1 (6 bases). V was trimmed by 3 bases and J by 6 bases, leaving 14 bases between them. Germline CDR1 SEHNR, CDR2 FQNEAQ (reference sequence). The CDR3 sequence is 14 residues long. The CDR3 spells CASSFAQGWAEAFF. The CDR3 DNA reads TGTGCCAGCAGCTTTGCCCAGGGGTGGGCTGAAGCTTTCTTT.

This sequence joins TRBV4-3 and TRBJ1-4, with a tentative D call TRBD1 (5 bases). The CDR3 sequence is 15 residues long. Germline V gene lookup returns CDR1 LGHNA and CDR2 YSLEER. V was cut by 0 bases and J by 7 bases, with 12 bases left in between. The CDR3 DNA is TGCGCCAGCAGCCAAGATACAGGTCCTGGTGAAAAACTGTTTTTT. Translating gives CASSQDTGPGEKLFF.

The chain couples TRBV18 to TRBJ1-1, with unresolved D. Germline lookup yields CDR1 KGHSH and CDR2 LQKENI. The CDR3 spans 16 residues. V lost 2 bases and J 0 bases, leaving 13 bases between the germline ends. The CDR3 loop reads CASSPSNTIMNTEAFF. In DNA, the CDR3 is TGTGCCAGCTCACCATCCAACACGATCATGAACACTGAAGCTTTCTTT.

The chain has TRBV10-3 and TRBJ1-6, with D possibly matching TRBD1 (5 bases). CDR1 is ENHRY and CDR2 is SYGVKD in the germline V gene. Trimming removed 0 bases at V and 7 bases at J, with 10 bases between. This CDR3 has 15 residues. The CDR3 bases are TGTGCCATCAGTGAGTCGACAGTACTAAATTCACCCCTCCACTTT. The encoded protein is CAISESTVLNSPLHF.

The chain joins TRBV28 to TRBJ1-5, with D perhaps matching TRBD1 (5 bases). The CDR3 sequence is 13 residues long. Trimming removed 5 bases from V and 6 bases from J, with 11 bases in between. Germline loops: CDR1 MDHEN, CDR2 SYDVKM. CDR3: CASSRGKAQPQHF. In nucleotides, the CDR3 is TGTGCCAGCAGTAGGGGTAAGGCTCAGCCCCAGCATTTT.

V gene TRBV19 combines with J gene TRBJ1-2; 10 bases align to TRBD1. The CDR3 runs to 15 residues. Trimming took 1 base from V and 8 from J; bases not matched to a gene: 7. The germline gives CDR1 LNHDA, CDR2 SQIVND (reference sequence). CDR3 protein: CASSIAPDRGDGYTF. Written as DNA, the CDR3 is TGTGCCAGTAGTATAGCGCCGGACAGGGGGGACGGCTACACCTTC.

This chain joins TRBV14 and TRBJ2-2, with D uncertain. The CDR3 totals 15 residues. V was pared by 0 bases and J by 5 bases, with 10 bases between. Germline CDR1 reads SGHDN; CDR2 reads FVKESK. The CDR3 is CASSQDLPGTGELFF. CDR3 bases: TGTGCCAGCAGCCAAGATCTCCCAGGTACCGGGGAGCTGTTTTTT. The full variable domain, in which reference TRBV14 and TRBJ2-2 provide the parts outside the CDR3, is EAGVTQFPSHSVIEKGQTVTLRCDPISGHDNLYWYRRVMGKEIKFLLHFVKESKQDESGMPNNRFLAERTGGTYSTLKVQPAELEDSGVYFCASSQDLPGTGELFFGEGSRLTVL.

This chain uses TRBV28 with TRBJ2-7, with 8 bases identical to TRBD2. The CDR3 length is 17 residues. The germline gives CDR1 MDHEN, CDR2 SYDVKM. Unmatched junction bases numbered 14, after V lost 3 bases and J lost 4 bases. The CDR3 coding sequence is TGTGCCAGCAGTTTGTTCCCCGGTAGCGGGACCGGTTACGAGCAGTACTTC. This gives the protein CASSLFPGSGTGYEQYF.

The CDR3 loop reads CASSRTDNYGYTF. Written as DNA, the CDR3 is TGTGCCAGCAGCCGGACTGATAACTATGGCTACACCTTC. The chain couples TRBV7-8 to TRBJ1-2; D unresolved. Germline CDR1 is SGHVS and CDR2 is FQNEAQ. The CDR3 is made up of 13 amino acids. V gave up 5 bases and J gave up 1 base, with 8 bases separating them.

This sequence joins TRBV20-1 and TRBJ1-4; D is undetermined. The ends were cut back, 3 bases at V and 8 bases at J, with 19 bases in the middle. Looked up from germline, CDR1 is DFQATT and CDR2 is SNEGSKA (reference sequence). The CDR3 is made up of 15 amino acids. The CDR3 nucleotides are TGCAGTGCTAGTCGCGCAGGAGGGCCGAGGGAAAAACTGTTTTTT. It encodes CSASRAGGPREKLFF.

The CDR3 DNA sequence: TGTGCCAGCAGCTTAGTCGTTCTTCCCTCCGGGGCCCAGTACTTC. Its translation: CASSLVVLPSGAQYF. The chain links TRBV7-9 to TRBJ2-5; weak D call: TRBD2 (5 bases). Germline loops: CDR1 SEHNR, CDR2 FQNEAQ (reference sequence). There are 15 residues in the CDR3. Trimming pared 1 base from V and 9 bases from J, leaving 18 bases between.

This chain joins TRBV29-1 and TRBJ2-3, with 7 bases identical to TRBD2. CDR1 and CDR2 (germline): SQVTM, ANQGSEA. With V trimmed by 6 bases and J by 6 bases, 9 bases remained unmatched. CDR3 size: 13 residues. The DNA for the CDR3 is TGCAGCGTAACCGTGGCGGGAGCGGATACGCAGTATTTT. Its protein is CSVTVAGADTQYF.

This chain's CDR3 is CASSLWGETQYF. DNA for the CDR3: TGTGCCAGCAGCTTGTGGGGCGAGACCCAGTACTTC. The chain carries TRBV7-2 and TRBJ2-5; possible D gene TRBD1, 5 bases. The CDR3 spans 12 residues. Germline lookup yields CDR1 SGHTA and CDR2 FQGNSA. V was trimmed by 3 bases and J by 5 bases, leaving 7 bases between them.

This chain connects TRBV5-1 to TRBJ1-2; 7 bases line up with TRBD1. Per germline, CDR1 SGHRS and CDR2 YFSETQ. The length of the CDR3 is 15 residues. V was clipped by 4 bases and J by 0 bases; unmatched bases: 6. CDR3 sequence: CASSPGTATNYGYTF. CDR3 nucleotide sequence: TGCGCCAGCAGCCCTGGGACAGCGACTAACTATGGCTACACCTTC.

This clone has just a few counts. V gene TRBV29-1 combines with J gene TRBJ1-1; tentative D call: TRBD1 (5 bases). V lost 7 bases and J 3 bases, leaving 15 bases between the germline ends. Germline values: CDR1 SQVTM, CDR2 ANQGSEA. This CDR3 region has 13 residues. The CDR3 bases are TGCAGCGCCAACAGGAGGGCGGACACTGAAGCTTTCTTT. As protein: CSANRRADTEAFF.

The chain combines TRBV28 with TRBJ2-2, with TRBD1 as a possible D gene (6 bases). Germline assignment: CDR1 MDHEN and CDR2 SYDVKM. With 6 bases removed from V and 3 bases from J, the gap between germline ends came to 11 bases. The CDR3 loop spans 14 amino acids. DNA for the CDR3: TGTGCCAGCAGATTCAGGGGAGACACCGGGGAGCTGTTTTTT. This sequence encodes CASRFRGDTGELFF.

The genes are TRBV11-2 and TRBJ2-3; TRBD2 aligns across 10 bases. The CDR3 extends over 15 amino acids. CDR1 SGHAT and CDR2 FQNNGV come from the germline V gene. V trimming: 0 bases; J trimming: 3 bases; junction bases outside the gene matches: 0. The CDR3 protein is CASSLDSGRTDTQYF. The CDR3 coding sequence is TGTGCCAGCAGCTTAGATAGCGGGAGGACAGATACGCAGTATTTT.

The genes are TRBV5-4 and TRBJ2-3; a weak D match, TRBD1 (6 bases). Trimming left V 0 bases short and J 0 bases short, with 11 bases between. From germline, CDR1 is SGHNT and CDR2 YYREEE (reference sequence). The CDR3 extends over 16 amino acids. CDR3 in amino acids: CASSLGTDTSTDTQYF. The CDR3 region has the DNA TGTGCCAGCAGCTTGGGGACAGATACTAGCACAGATACGCAGTATTTT.

CDR3 nucleotide sequence: TGTGCCAGCAGCGGCCAGGGACAGGGGAGCAATGGTAACTATGGCTACACCTTC. Its protein product is CASSGQGQGSNGNYGYTF. This chain uses TRBV9 with TRBJ1-2; 10 bases align to TRBD1. The CDR3 has 18 residues. Germline lookup yields CDR1 SGDLS and CDR2 YYNGEE. With V trimmed by 3 bases and J by 1 base, 12 bases remained unmatched.

The chain has TRBV15 and TRBJ2-3, with 7 bases lining up with TRBD2. Germline assignment: CDR1 LNHNV and CDR2 YYDKDF (reference sequence). This CDR3 has 15 residues. Trimming removed 2 bases from V and 5 bases from J; junction bases left unmatched: 7. The CDR3 DNA sequence: TGTGCCACCAGCAGACACGAGGGAGGGCAAGATACGCAGTATTTT. Translated: CATSRHEGGQDTQYF.